This TCR beta chain is from a study of T cell responses to AZD1222 COVID-19 vaccine. Study findings and constraints: Sampling captured repertoires only after the peak T cell response.

Germline loops: CDR1 LGHDT, CDR2 YNNKEL (reference sequence). CDR3 length: 14 amino acids. V lost 3 bases and J lost 0, with 7 bases in between. Only in-frame clones appear in the TCRdb table, and some are missing; sequencing was by immunoSEQ multiplex PCR. Of about 130,000 clones in the sample, about 88% were seen once. To note about this clone: Its antigen remains unidentified.

This sequence originates from an adult who received the AZD1222 COVID-19 vaccine. Sequenced material: peripheral blood, taken 28 days after the second AZD1222 dose. This chain links TRBV3-1 (or the pseudogene TRBV3-2) with TRBJ2-3; a possible D gene is TRBD2 (6 bases). The CDR3 region has the DNA TGTGCCAGCAGCCAGGAGGGAAGCACAGATACGCAGTATTTT. Protein: CASSQEGSTDTQYF.